Given below is one T cell receptor (beta chain) in context. The target antigen is unknown. TCRdb's table, derived via immunoSEQ multiplex PCR, lists solely in-frame clones and lacks some. Here the sample spans around 20,000 clones, around 88% being singletons. The data stem from a study of lymphopenia after photon versus proton radiotherapy. Study findings and constraints: Survival link was tested only in deceased patients; proton benefit remains a possibility.

The clonotype originates from a man older than 75 with esophageal cancer. Sequenced material: peripheral blood, taken from a patient treated with proton-based radiotherapy.

This chain's CDR3 is CASSQTTGGPSYGYTF. The DNA of the CDR3 is TGTGCCAGCAGCCAAACCACGGGGGGCCCTAGCTATGGCTACACCTTC. This sequence joins TRBV7-2 and TRBJ1-2, with D maybe TRBD1 (6 bases). V was pared by 5 bases and J by 4 bases, with 20 bases between. The CDR3 totals 16 residues. CDR1 and CDR2 (germline): SGHTA, FQGNSA.